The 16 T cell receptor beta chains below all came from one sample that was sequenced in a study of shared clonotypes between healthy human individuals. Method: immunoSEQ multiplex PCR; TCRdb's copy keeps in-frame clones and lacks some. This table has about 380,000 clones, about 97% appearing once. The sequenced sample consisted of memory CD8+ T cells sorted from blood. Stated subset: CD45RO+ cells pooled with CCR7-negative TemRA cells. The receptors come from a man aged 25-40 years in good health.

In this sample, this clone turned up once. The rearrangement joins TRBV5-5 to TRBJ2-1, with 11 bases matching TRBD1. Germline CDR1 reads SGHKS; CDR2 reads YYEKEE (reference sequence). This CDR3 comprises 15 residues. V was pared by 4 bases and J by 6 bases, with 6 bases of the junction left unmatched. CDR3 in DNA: TGTGCCAGCAGCAGGCCCGGGACAGGGGGCAATGAGCAGTTCTTC. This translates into CASSRPGTGGNEQFF.

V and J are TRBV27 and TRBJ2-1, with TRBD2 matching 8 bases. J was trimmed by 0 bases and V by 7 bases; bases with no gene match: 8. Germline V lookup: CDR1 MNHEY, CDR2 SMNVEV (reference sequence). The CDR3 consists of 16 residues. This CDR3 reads CASTIRGGSSYNEQFF. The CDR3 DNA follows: TGTGCCAGCACCATCCGCGGGGGGAGCTCCTACAATGAGCAGTTCTTC.

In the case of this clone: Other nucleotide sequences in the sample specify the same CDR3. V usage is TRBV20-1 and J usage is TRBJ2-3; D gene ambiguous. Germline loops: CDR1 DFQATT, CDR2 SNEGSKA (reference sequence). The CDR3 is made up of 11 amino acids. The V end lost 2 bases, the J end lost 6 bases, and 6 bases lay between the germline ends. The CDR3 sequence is CSARSPDTQYF. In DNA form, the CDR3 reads TGCAGTGCTAGAAGCCCGGATACGCAGTATTTT.

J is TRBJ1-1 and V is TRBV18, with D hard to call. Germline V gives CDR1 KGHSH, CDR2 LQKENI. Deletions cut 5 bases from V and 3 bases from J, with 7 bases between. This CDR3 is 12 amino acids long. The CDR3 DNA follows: TGTGCCAGCTCATACTTTCACACTGAAGCTTTCTTT. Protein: CASSYFHTEAFF.

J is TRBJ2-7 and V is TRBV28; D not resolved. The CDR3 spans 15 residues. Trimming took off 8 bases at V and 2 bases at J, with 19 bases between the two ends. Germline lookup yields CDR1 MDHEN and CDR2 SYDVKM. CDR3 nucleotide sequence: TGTGCCAGCGCAACCGCCCGCGAACCTCCCTACGAGCAGTACTTC. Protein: CASATAREPPYEQYF. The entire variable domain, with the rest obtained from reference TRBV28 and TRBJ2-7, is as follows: DVKVTQSSRYLVKRTGEKVFLECVQDMDHENMFWYRQDPGLGLRLIYFSYDVKMKEKGDIPEGYSVSREKKERFSLILESASTNQTSMYLCASATAREPPYEQYFGPGTRLTVT.

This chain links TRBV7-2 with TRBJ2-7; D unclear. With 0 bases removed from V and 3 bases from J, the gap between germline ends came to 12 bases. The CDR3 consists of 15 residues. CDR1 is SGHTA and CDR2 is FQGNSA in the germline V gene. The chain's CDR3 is CASSLAGSQDYEQYF. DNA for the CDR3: TGTGCCAGCAGCTTAGCAGGGTCGCAAGACTACGAGCAGTACTTC.

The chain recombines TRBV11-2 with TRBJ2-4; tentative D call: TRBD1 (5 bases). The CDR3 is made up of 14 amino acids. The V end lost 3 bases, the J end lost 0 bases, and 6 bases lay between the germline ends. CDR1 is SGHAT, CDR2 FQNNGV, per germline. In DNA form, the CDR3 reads TGTGCCAGCAGCTTGACAGTAGCCAAAAACATTCAGTACTTC. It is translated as CASSLTVAKNIQYF.

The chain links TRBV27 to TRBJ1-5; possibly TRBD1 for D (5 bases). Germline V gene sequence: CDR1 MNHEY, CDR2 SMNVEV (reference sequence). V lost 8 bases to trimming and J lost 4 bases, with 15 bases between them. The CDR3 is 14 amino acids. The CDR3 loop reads CASPPGQGNQPQHF. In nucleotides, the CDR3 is TGTGCCAGCCCCCCAGGGCAGGGAAATCAGCCCCAGCATTTT.

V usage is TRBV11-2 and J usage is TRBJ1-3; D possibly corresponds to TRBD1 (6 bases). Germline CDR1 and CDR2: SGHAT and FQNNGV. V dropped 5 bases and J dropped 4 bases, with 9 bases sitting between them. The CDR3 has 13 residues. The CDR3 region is CASSQGLGNTIYF. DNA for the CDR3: TGTGCCAGCAGCCAGGGGTTAGGAAACACCATATATTTT. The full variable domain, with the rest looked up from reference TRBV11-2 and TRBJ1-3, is EAGVAQSPRYKIIEKRQSVAFWCNPISGHATLYWYQQILGQGPKLLIQFQNNGVVDDSQLPKDRFSAERLKGVDSTLKIQPAKLEDSAVYLCASSQGLGNTIYFGEGSWLTVV.

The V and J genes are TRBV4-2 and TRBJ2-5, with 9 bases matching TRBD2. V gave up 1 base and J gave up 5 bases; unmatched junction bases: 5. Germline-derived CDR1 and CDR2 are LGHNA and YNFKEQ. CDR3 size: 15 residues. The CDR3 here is CASSQAGSGSETQYF. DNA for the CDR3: TGTGCCAGCAGCCAAGCGGGTAGCGGGAGTGAGACCCAGTACTTC.

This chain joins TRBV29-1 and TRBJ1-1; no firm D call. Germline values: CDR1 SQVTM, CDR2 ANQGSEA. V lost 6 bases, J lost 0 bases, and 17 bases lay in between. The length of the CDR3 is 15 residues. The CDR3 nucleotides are TGCAGCGTATCAAGGAGAAATTACATGAACACTGAAGCTTTCTTT. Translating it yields CSVSRRNYMNTEAFF.

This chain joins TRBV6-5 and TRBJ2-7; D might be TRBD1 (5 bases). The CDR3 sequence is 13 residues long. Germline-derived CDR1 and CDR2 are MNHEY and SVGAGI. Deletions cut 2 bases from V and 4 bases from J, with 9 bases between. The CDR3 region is CASSYGQRYEQYF. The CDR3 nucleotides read TGTGCCAGCAGTTACGGACAAAGATACGAGCAGTACTTC.

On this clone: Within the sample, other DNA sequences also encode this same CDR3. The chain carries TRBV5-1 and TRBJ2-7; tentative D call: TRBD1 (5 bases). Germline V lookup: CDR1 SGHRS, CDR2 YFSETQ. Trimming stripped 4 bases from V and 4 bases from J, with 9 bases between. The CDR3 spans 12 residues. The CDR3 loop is CASSLDTYEQYF. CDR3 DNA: TGCGCCAGCAGCCTGGACACATACGAGCAGTACTTC.

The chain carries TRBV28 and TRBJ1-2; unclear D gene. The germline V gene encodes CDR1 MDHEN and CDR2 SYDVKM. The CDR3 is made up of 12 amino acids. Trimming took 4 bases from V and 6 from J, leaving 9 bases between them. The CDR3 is CASSSREDGYTF. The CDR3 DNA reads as TGTGCCAGCAGTTCTAGAGAGGATGGCTACACCTTC.

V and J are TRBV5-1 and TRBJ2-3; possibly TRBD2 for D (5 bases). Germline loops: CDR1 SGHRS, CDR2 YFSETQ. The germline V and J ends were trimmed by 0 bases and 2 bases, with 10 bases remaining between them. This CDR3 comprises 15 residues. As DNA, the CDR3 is TGCGCCAGCAGCTTGGTACTAGTCGTCACAGATACGCAGTATTTT. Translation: CASSLVLVVTDTQYF.

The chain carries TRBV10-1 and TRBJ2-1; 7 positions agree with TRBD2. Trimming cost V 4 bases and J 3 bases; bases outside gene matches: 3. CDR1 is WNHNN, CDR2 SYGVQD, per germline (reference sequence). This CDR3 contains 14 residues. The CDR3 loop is CASSGTSDYNEQFF. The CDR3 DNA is TGCGCCAGCAGTGGCACTAGCGACTACAATGAGCAGTTCTTC.